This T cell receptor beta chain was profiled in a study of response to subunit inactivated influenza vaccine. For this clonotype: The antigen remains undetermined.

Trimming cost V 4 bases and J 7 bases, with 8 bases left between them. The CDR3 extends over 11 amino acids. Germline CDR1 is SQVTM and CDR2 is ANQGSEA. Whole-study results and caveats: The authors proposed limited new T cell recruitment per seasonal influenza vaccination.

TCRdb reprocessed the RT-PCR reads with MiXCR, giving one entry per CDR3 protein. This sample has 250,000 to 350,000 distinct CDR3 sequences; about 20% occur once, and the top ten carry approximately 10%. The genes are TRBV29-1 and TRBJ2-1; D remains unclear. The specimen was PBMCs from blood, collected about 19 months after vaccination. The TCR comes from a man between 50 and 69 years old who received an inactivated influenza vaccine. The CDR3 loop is CSVGRVNEQFF. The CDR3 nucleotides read TGCAGCGTTGGAAGAGTAAATGAGCAGTTCTTC.